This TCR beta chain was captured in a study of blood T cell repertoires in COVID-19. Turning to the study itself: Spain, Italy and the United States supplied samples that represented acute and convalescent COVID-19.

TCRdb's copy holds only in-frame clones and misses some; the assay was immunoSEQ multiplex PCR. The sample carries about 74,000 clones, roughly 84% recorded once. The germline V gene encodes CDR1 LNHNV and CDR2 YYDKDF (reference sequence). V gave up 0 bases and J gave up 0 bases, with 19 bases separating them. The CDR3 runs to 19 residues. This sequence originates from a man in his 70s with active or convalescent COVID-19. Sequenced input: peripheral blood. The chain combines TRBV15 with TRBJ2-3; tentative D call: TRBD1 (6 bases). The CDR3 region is CATSRDLGGGAGSTDTQYF. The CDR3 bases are TGTGCCACCAGCAGAGATCTAGGTGGGGGCGCCGGTAGCACAGATACGCAGTATTTT.